A single sample gave rise to the 20 T cell receptor beta chains below, sequenced in a study of blood T cell repertoires in COVID-19. Assay used: immunoSEQ multiplex PCR; TCRdb lists only in-frame clones, some missing. The sample yields 110,000 to 150,000 clones, 80% to 85% seen once. The sample was peripheral blood. These TCRs come from a human donor in a cohort sampled during active COVID-19.

The chain uses TRBV29-1 and TRBJ2-6; no clear D. This CDR3 contains 14 residues. V was pared by 6 bases and J by 2 bases, with 11 bases between. Germline V lookup: CDR1 SQVTM, CDR2 ANQGSEA. DNA for the CDR3: TGCAGCGTACACCACCCCGCTGGGGCCAACGTCCTGACTTTC. Translated: CSVHHPAGANVLTF.

This clone occurred once. The CDR3 DNA reads as TGTGCCAGCAGTTACCCCAGGGAAGGGTCTTCCTACGAGCAGTACTTC. Its protein product is CASSYPREGSSYEQYF. The chain has TRBV6-5 and TRBJ2-7; D is possibly TRBD1 (5 bases). V was shortened by 2 bases and J by 1 base, with 15 bases between the two germline ends. Germline V gene data show CDR1 as MNHEY and CDR2 as SVGAGI. The CDR3 runs 16 residues.

The rearrangement links TRBV5-1 to TRBJ2-7; D is ambiguous. From germline, CDR1 is SGHRS and CDR2 YFSETQ. V dropped 4 bases and J dropped 5 bases, with 10 bases sitting between them. The CDR3 runs to 12 residues. CDR3 loop: CASSLVRDEQYF. In nucleotides, the CDR3 is TGCGCCAGCAGCCTGGTACGGGACGAGCAGTACTTC.

The chain combines TRBV5-1 with TRBJ2-7; D possibly corresponds to TRBD1 (6 bases). Per germline, CDR1 SGHRS and CDR2 YFSETQ. The CDR3 totals 15 residues. V was shortened by 4 bases and J by 2 bases, with 16 bases between the two germline ends. Written as DNA, the CDR3 is TGCGCCAGCAGCCGGGACATACGAGCCCCCTACGAGCAGTACTTC. This encodes CASSRDIRAPYEQYF. Drawing the rest from reference TRBV5-1 and TRBJ2-7, the complete variable domain is KAGVTQTPRYLIKTRGQQVTLSCSPISGHRSVSWYQQTPGQGLQFLFEYFSETQRNKGNFPGRFSGRQFSNSRSEMNVSTLELGDSALYLCASSRDIRAPYEQYFGPGTRLTVT.

In nucleotides, the CDR3 is TGTGCCAGCAGCAGGGGATTCCCGGGACAGGGGGTGGGCAATCAGCCCCAGCATTTT. Translating it yields CASSRGFPGQGVGNQPQHF. The chain joins TRBV21-1 to TRBJ1-5; the D segment call TRBD1 is taken from the table without a DNA check. TRBV21-1 has pseudogene status. This CDR3 has 19 residues.

This clone was recorded a few times. The gene calls are TRBV7-2 and TRBJ1-4, with unresolved D. The CDR3 runs 14 residues. From germline, CDR1 is SGHTA and CDR2 FQGNSA. Trimming removed 2 bases at V and 8 bases at J, with 12 bases between. The DNA for the CDR3 is TGTGCCAGCAGCTTATGGGCGGGCGGGGAAAAACTGTTTTTT. Amino acid sequence: CASSLWAGGEKLFF.

This chain connects TRBV7-2 to TRBJ2-7; TRBD1 agrees at 10 bases. Germline lookup yields CDR1 SGHTA and CDR2 FQGNSA. This CDR3 has 13 residues. After removal of 8 bases from V and 6 bases from J, the junction contained 7 bases not matched to a gene. In DNA form, the CDR3 reads TGTGCCAGCGGCTGGGACAGGGGTAGCGAGCAGTACTTC. As protein: CASGWDRGSEQYF.

The chain has TRBV6-6 and TRBJ1-5; D may be TRBD1 (5 bases). CDR1 MNHNY and CDR2 SVGAGI come from the germline V gene (reference sequence). CDR3 length: 14 residues. The V end was cut by 7 bases, the J end by 10 bases, with 20 bases between. CDR3 loop: CASTPTGLNNPQHF. CDR3 coding DNA: TGTGCCAGCACTCCTACGGGACTTAACAACCCCCAGCATTTT.

The chain recombines TRBV5-1 with TRBJ1-6; 8 bases line up with TRBD1. Trimming took 4 bases from V and 8 from J; bases not matched to a gene: 8. The CDR3 contains 15 residues. Germline V CDR1 and CDR2: SGHRS, YFSETQ. The CDR3 bases are TGCGCCAGCAGCCCGCGGCAGGGGGCTTATTCACCCCTCCACTTT. This encodes CASSPRQGAYSPLHF.

The chain combines TRBV3-1 (or the pseudogene TRBV3-2) with TRBJ2-7; D unresolved. CDR3 length: 12 amino acids. Germline-derived CDR1 and CDR2 are LGHDT and YNNKEL (reference sequence). V was trimmed by 3 bases and J by 3 bases, leaving 6 bases between them. In nucleotides, the CDR3 is TGTGCCAGCAGCCATAGTAACTACGAGCAGTACTTC. Protein sequence: CASSHSNYEQYF.

The genes are TRBV4-1 and TRBJ1-1; TRBD1 might be the D (6 bases). The CDR3 runs 17 residues. V was cut by 0 bases and J by 2 bases, with 16 bases left in between. The germline CDR1 and CDR2 sequences are MGHRA and YSYEKL. This CDR3 reads CASSQDRQGWDNTEAFF. DNA for the CDR3: TGCGCCAGCAGCCAAGATAGGCAGGGGTGGGATAACACTGAAGCTTTCTTT.

The chain combines TRBV7-2 with TRBJ2-1, with 9 bases identical to TRBD2. Germline V lookup: CDR1 SGHTA, CDR2 FQGNSA. Trimming at V came to 5 bases and at J to 9 bases, leaving 17 bases not matched to a gene. CDR3 length: 17 amino acids. The CDR3 sequence is CASSPRGGGGALGEQFF. Here the CDR3 DNA reads TGTGCCAGCAGCCCCCGGGGAGGCGGGGGGGCCCTCGGTGAGCAGTTCTTC.

V usage is TRBV6-5 and J usage is TRBJ1-1, with TRBD1 matching 8 bases. Germline-derived CDR1 and CDR2 are MNHEY and SVGAGI. The CDR3 runs to 15 residues. V lost 7 bases to trimming and J lost 5 bases; unmatched junction nucleotides: 12. The CDR3 here is CASNNRGIGRTEAFF. As DNA, the CDR3 is TGTGCCAGCAATAACAGGGGGATCGGAAGAACTGAAGCTTTCTTT.

This chain's CDR3 is CASSFETAGAFF. As DNA, the CDR3 is TGTGCCAGCAGCTTCGAGACGGCAGGAGCTTTCTTT. V usage is TRBV7-9 and J usage is TRBJ1-1; D ambiguous. CDR1 is SEHNR and CDR2 is FQNEAQ in the germline V gene (reference sequence). The CDR3 loop spans 12 amino acids. Trimming took off 3 bases at V and 10 bases at J, with 12 bases between the two ends.

This rearrangement joins TRBV5-1 to TRBJ2-7; 9 positions agree with TRBD2. V lost 4 bases to trimming and J lost 5 bases; unmatched junction nucleotides: 13. This CDR3 spans 16 amino acids. Germline loops: CDR1 SGHRS, CDR2 YFSETQ. The CDR3 spells CASSPSSGGYGHEQYF. CDR3 nucleotides: TGCGCCAGCAGCCCGAGTAGCGGGGGATACGGGCACGAGCAGTACTTC.

This clone was seen only once. V gene TRBV19 combines with J gene TRBJ2-1, with a weak D call TRBD1 (6 bases). CDR1 LNHDA and CDR2 SQIVND come from the germline V gene (reference sequence). The CDR3 has 15 amino acids. Trimming removed 3 bases from V and 2 bases from J, with 11 bases in between. The CDR3 reads CASSILQGTYNEQFF. The CDR3 nucleotides are TGTGCCAGTAGTATTTTACAGGGTACCTACAATGAGCAGTTCTTC.

V is TRBV9 and J is TRBJ2-3, with TRBD2 as a possible D gene (5 bases). There are 13 residues in the CDR3. V was shortened by 0 bases and J by 6 bases, with 8 bases between the two germline ends. Per germline, CDR1 SGDLS and CDR2 YYNGEE. The CDR3 bases are TGTGCCAGCAGCGTAGCAGGACTCGATACGCAGTATTTT. Amino acid sequence: CASSVAGLDTQYF.

This rearrangement joins TRBV27 to TRBJ2-1; tentative D call: TRBD2 (5 bases). The germline CDR1 and CDR2 sequences are MNHEY and SMNVEV (reference sequence). Trimming shortened V by 6 bases and J by 0 bases, and 15 bases separated the two germline ends. This CDR3 contains 16 residues. This CDR3 reads CASRSNEGSSYNEQFF. The CDR3 DNA reads TGTGCCAGCAGAAGCAATGAGGGAAGCTCCTACAATGAGCAGTTCTTC.

The chain combines TRBV10-3 with TRBJ2-5, with TRBD2 identical over 8 bases. The CDR3 is made up of 15 amino acids. CDR1 and CDR2 from the germline V gene are ENHRY and SYGVKD. The trim removed 4 bases at V and 5 bases at J, leaving 9 bases unmatched. The CDR3 region is CAISVVSGGGETQYF. CDR3 nucleotide sequence: TGTGCCATCAGTGTGGTCAGCGGGGGAGGGGAGACCCAGTACTTC.

This sequence joins TRBV24-1 and TRBJ2-7; weak D call: TRBD1 (5 bases). CDR3 length: 12 residues. The germline V gene encodes CDR1 KGHDR and CDR2 SFDVKD. V dropped 5 bases and J dropped 3 bases, with 7 bases sitting between them. The CDR3 is CATSVRGYEQYF. Here the CDR3 DNA reads TGTGCCACCAGTGTTAGGGGCTACGAGCAGTACTTC.